The 14 T cell receptor beta chains in this list originate from one sample, sequenced in a study of cytomegalovirus exposure and HLA in healthy donors. 60 Vbeta and 13 Jbeta primers were used in PCR. Here immunoSEQ multiplex PCR was the method, and the copy in TCRdb shows in-frame clones only, minus some. The data show 100,000 to 150,000 clones, with around 80% seen just once and more than 3% held by the top ten. Sequenced sample: PBMCs. Receptors were obtained from a man aged 30 to 45 in good health and CMV-seronegative.

V and J are TRBV30 and TRBJ2-1; TRBD2 might be the D (5 bases). V was shortened by 0 bases and J by 7 bases, with 13 bases between the two germline ends. The CDR3 contains 14 residues. In germline, CDR1 is GTSNPN, CDR2 SVGIG (reference sequence). CDR3 residues: CAWSVRRAINEQFF. In DNA, the CDR3 is TGTGCCTGGAGTGTCCGGCGGGCGATAAATGAGCAGTTCTTC.

The rearrangement joins TRBV7-6 to TRBJ1-6, with D possibly matching TRBD1 (5 bases). Between the trimmed V and J ends, which lost 2 bases and 9 bases, there was a span of 14 bases. Germline lookup yields CDR1 SGHVS and CDR2 FNYEAQ. The CDR3 is 15 residues long. The CDR3 DNA sequence: TGTGCCAGCAGCTTAATGGCAGGGAGGCGTTCACCCCTCCACTTT. It translates to CASSLMAGRRSPLHF.

The J gene is TRBJ2-7, the V gene TRBV28; TRBD1 aligns across 7 bases. This CDR3 spans 12 amino acids. CDR1 and CDR2 (germline): MDHEN, SYDVKM. J lost 6 bases, V lost 7 bases, and 6 bases had no gene match. The CDR3 bases are TGTGCCAGCACAGGGGGTCCGGGCGAGCAGTACTTC. Amino acids: CASTGGPGEQYF.

The chain recombines TRBV5-4 with TRBJ2-3; D uncertain. The CDR3 runs 14 residues. Germline V lookup: CDR1 SGHNT, CDR2 YYREEE (reference sequence). Trimming took 0 bases from V and 2 from J, leaving 7 bases between them. The CDR3 bases are TGTGCCAGCAGCTTGGAACTAAACACAGATACGCAGTATTTT. This sequence encodes CASSLELNTDTQYF.

This chain uses TRBV5-1 with TRBJ1-1, with D maybe TRBD1 (5 bases). Germline V gene lookup returns CDR1 SGHRS and CDR2 YFSETQ. V dropped 4 bases and J dropped 1 base, with 11 bases sitting between them. CDR3 length: 14 residues. DNA of the CDR3: TGCGCCAGCAGCAGGGGACTGACGAACACTGAAGCTTTCTTT. Its translation: CASSRGLTNTEAFF.

The V call is TRBV6-6, the J call TRBJ1-1; TRBD1 might be the D (6 bases). The germline V gene encodes CDR1 MNHNY and CDR2 SVGAGI (reference sequence). This CDR3 is built from 15 residues. Trimming took 6 bases from V and 4 from J, leaving 18 bases between them. The CDR3 nucleotides read TGTGCCAGCAGACCCGTTAACAGGGACGGCACTGAAGCTTTCTTT. This codes for CASRPVNRDGTEAFF.

This chain connects TRBV14 to TRBJ2-2; 11 bases are shared with TRBD2. Germline CDR1 is SGHDN and CDR2 is FVKESK. V was pared by 4 bases and J by 5 bases, with 6 bases of the junction left unmatched. CDR3 size: 16 residues. CDR3 sequence: CASSPLAGVRTGELFF. The CDR3 bases are TGTGCCAGCAGCCCACTAGCGGGAGTTAGGACCGGGGAGCTGTTTTTT.

The rearrangement links TRBV11-2 to TRBJ2-1; D is perhaps TRBD1 (5 bases). Looked up from germline, CDR1 is SGHAT and CDR2 is FQNNGV. The V end lost 0 bases, the J end lost 6 bases, and 9 bases lay between the germline ends. The CDR3 is made up of 14 amino acids. The CDR3, as DNA: TGTGCCAGCAGCTTAGATGACAGCCGCAATGAGCAGTTCTTC. Residues: CASSLDDSRNEQFF. Full variable domain (rest looked up from reference TRBV11-2 and TRBJ2-1): EAGVAQSPRYKIIEKRQSVAFWCNPISGHATLYWYQQILGQGPKLLIQFQNNGVVDDSQLPKDRFSAERLKGVDSTLKIQPAKLEDSAVYLCASSLDDSRNEQFFGPGTRLTVL.

The table lists this clone with a few counts. The gene calls are TRBV6-1 and TRBJ2-3; 7 nucleotides line up with TRBD2. V trimming: 3 bases; J trimming: 0 bases; junction bases outside the gene matches: 3. Germline-derived CDR1 and CDR2 are MNHNS and SASEGT. The CDR3 has 15 residues. In nucleotides, the CDR3 is TGTGCCAGCAGTGATATGCGGGGGAGCACAGATACGCAGTATTTT. Its protein is CASSDMRGSTDTQYF.

The V gene is TRBV18, the J gene TRBJ1-2; perhaps TRBD1 as D (6 bases). CDR1 is KGHSH, CDR2 LQKENI, per germline. The V end lost 2 bases, the J end lost 2 bases, and 15 bases lay between the germline ends. The CDR3 loop spans 16 amino acids. CDR3 loop: CASSPRQGWANYGYTF. The CDR3 DNA reads TGTGCCAGCTCACCAAGGCAGGGGTGGGCCAACTATGGCTACACCTTC.

This clone was observed a single time. The rearrangement uses TRBV11-2 and TRBJ1-3; 9 nucleotides align to TRBD1. After removal of 3 bases from V and 4 bases from J, the junction contained 4 bases not matched to a gene. CDR3 size: 15 residues. Germline CDR1 reads SGHAT; CDR2 reads FQNNGV. The CDR3 DNA sequence: TGTGCCAGCAGCTTGGGACAGGGCATGGGAAACACCATATATTTT. Residues: CASSLGQGMGNTIYF.

This chain uses TRBV27 with TRBJ1-5, with 8 nucleotides matching TRBD1. Germline-derived CDR1 and CDR2 are MNHEY and SMNVEV (reference sequence). This CDR3 is built from 16 residues. Trimming cost V 2 bases and J 7 bases; bases outside gene matches: 10. The CDR3 loop reads CASSLGSAGGTQPQHF. In DNA form, the CDR3 reads TGTGCCAGCAGTTTAGGTTCGGCAGGGGGCACCCAGCCCCAGCATTTT.

The chain links TRBV30 to TRBJ1-5, with D possibly matching TRBD1 (5 bases). With 2 bases removed from V and 3 bases from J, the gap between germline ends came to 14 bases. Germline loops: CDR1 GTSNPN, CDR2 SVGIG (reference sequence). CDR3 length: 15 amino acids. The chain's CDR3 is CAWSLGVEANQPQHF. CDR3 sequence (DNA): TGTGCCTGGAGTTTAGGGGTAGAGGCCAATCAGCCCCAGCATTTT.

The chain carries TRBV5-1 and TRBJ2-3, with a possible D match to TRBD2 (6 bases). The V gene's germline CDR1 is SGHRS and CDR2 YFSETQ. V lost 1 base to trimming and J lost 6 bases, with 18 bases between them. The CDR3 sequence is 16 residues long. This CDR3 reads CASSLTLAAGRDTQYF. In DNA, the CDR3 is TGCGCCAGCAGCTTGACCTTAGCGGCCGGGCGGGATACGCAGTATTTT. Based on the CDR3 plus reference TRBV5-1 and TRBJ2-3, the full variable domain is KAGVTQTPRYLIKTRGQQVTLSCSPISGHRSVSWYQQTPGQGLQFLFEYFSETQRNKGNFPGRFSGRQFSNSRSEMNVSTLELGDSALYLCASSLTLAAGRDTQYFGPGTRLTVL.